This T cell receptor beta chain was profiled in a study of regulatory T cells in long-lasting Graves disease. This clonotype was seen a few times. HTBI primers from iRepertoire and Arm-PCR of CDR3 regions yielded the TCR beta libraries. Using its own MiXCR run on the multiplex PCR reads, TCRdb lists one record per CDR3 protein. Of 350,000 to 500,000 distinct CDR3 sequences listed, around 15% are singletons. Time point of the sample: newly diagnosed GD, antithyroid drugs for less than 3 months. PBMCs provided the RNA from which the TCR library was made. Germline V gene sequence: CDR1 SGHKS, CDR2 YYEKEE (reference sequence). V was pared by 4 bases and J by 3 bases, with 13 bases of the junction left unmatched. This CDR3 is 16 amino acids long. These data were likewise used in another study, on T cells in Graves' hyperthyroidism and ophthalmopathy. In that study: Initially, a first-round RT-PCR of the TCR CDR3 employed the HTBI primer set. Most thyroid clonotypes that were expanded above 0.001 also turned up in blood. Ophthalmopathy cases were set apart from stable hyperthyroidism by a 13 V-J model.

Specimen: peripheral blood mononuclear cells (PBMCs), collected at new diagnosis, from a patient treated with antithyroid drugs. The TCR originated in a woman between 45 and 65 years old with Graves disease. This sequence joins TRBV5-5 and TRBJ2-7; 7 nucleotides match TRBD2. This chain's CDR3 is CASSPPSGGGLYEQYF. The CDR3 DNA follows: TGTGCCAGCAGCCCGCCCTCGGGGGGAGGGCTCTACGAGCAGTACTTC.